This T cell receptor (beta chain) was recovered during a study of cytomegalovirus exposure and HLA in healthy donors. Study at large: Some 85 million unique TCRs from HLA-typed donors were held in an early data release.

Deletions cut 3 bases from V and 0 bases from J, with 7 bases between. There are 13 residues in the CDR3. Per germline, CDR1 SGHDT and CDR2 YYEEEE. 13 Jbeta primers and 60 Vbeta primers were used for the PCR. TCRdb keeps only in-frame clones here, not all; method: immunoSEQ multiplex PCR. The sample's table shows under 95,000 clones. The chain combines TRBV5-6 with TRBJ2-7, with no clear D. The sequence was obtained from a man between 45 and 60 years old in good health and CMV-seronegative. Sequenced sample: PBMCs. The CDR3 DNA sequence: TGTGCCAGCAGCTCAGTAAGCTCCTACGAGCAGTACTTC. It codes for CASSSVSSYEQYF.